This T cell receptor beta chain was sequenced during a study of molecular identifiers for immune sequencing clone quantification. Study outcomes and limitations: Over 99% of effector molecules, yet under 1% of naive-cell molecules, were held by clones above 20 RNA copies. The study reportedly detected spiked Jurkat TCR RNA from one cell among over 950,000 naive cells.

This clonotype has a count of ten or more. The antigen remains undetermined. Preparation methods for the bulk TCR libraries were those previously described, with listed TCR primers. TCRdb re-derived calls from the PCR reads in MiXCR, one entry per CDR3 protein. The table records 85,000 to 95,000 distinct CDR3 sequences, around 17% of them present only once. Researchers sorted naive CD8 T cells as cells that were CD8+CD4-CCR7+CD45RA+. The CDR3 extends over 15 amino acids. From germline, CDR1 is SGHVS and CDR2 FNYEAQ. V gave up 5 bases and J gave up 0 bases; unmatched junction bases: 4. The origin of this receptor is a human donor in good health. Some libraries in this study had Jurkat cell RNA spiked in. The sequenced material came from naive CD8+ T cells from blood, with Jurkat cell RNA spiked in. Subset here: FACS-sorted CD8+CD4-CCR7+CD45RA+ naive T cells. This chain uses TRBV7-6 with TRBJ2-3; 8 positions match TRBD2. The CDR3 here is CASSQLAESTDTQYF. Written as DNA, the CDR3 is TGTGCCAGCAGCCAACTAGCGGAGAGCACAGATACGCAGTATTTT.